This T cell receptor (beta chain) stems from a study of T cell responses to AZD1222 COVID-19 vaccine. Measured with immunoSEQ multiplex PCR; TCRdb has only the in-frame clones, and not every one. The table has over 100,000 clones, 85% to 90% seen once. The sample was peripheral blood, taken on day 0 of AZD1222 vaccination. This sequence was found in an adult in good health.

The CDR3 region is CASSPSGRGAGANVLTF. The CDR3 DNA follows: TGTGCCAGCAGTCCCTCAGGGAGGGGAGCTGGGGCCAACGTCCTGACTTTC. The chain carries TRBV28 and TRBJ2-6, with 7 bases identical to TRBD2. V was clipped by 5 bases and J by 2 bases; unmatched bases: 9. The CDR3 has 17 residues. Germline V gives CDR1 MDHEN, CDR2 SYDVKM.